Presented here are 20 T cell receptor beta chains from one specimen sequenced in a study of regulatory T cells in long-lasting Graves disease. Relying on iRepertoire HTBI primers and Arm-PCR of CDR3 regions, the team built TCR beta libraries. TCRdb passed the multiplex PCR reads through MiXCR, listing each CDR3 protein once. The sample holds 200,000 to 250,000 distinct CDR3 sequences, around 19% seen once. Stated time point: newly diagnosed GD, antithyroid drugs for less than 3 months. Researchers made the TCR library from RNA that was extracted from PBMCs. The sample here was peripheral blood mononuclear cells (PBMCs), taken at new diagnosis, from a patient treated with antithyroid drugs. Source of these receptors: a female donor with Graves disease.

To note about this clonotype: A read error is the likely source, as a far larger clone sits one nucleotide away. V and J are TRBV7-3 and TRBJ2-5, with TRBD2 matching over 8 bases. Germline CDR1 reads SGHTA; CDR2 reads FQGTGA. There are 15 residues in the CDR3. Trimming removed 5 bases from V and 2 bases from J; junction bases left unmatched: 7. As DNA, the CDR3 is TGTGCCAGCAGCCCCATAGCGGGGCTACAAGAGACCCAGTACTTC. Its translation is CASSPIAGLQETQYF.

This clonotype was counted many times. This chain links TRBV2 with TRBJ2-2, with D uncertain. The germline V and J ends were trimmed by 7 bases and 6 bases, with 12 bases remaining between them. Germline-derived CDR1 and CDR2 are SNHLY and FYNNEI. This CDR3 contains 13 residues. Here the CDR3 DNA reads TGTGCCAGCACCCTGACCGGAGCCGGGGAGCTGTTTTTT. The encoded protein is CASTLTGAGELFF.

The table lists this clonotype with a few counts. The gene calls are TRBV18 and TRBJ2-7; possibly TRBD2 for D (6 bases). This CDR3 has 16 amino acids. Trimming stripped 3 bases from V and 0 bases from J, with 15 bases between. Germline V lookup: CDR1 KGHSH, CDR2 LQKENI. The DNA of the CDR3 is TGTGCCAGCTCACCCTCAGGGACTGCTAGCTCCTACGAGCAGTACTTC. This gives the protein CASSPSGTASSYEQYF.

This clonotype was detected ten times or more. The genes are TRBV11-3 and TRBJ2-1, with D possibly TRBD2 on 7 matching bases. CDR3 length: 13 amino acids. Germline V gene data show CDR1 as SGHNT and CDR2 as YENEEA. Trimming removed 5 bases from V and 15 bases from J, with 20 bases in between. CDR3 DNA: TGTGCCAGCAGCGAAGGGGGACTATCCTCCAGGTTCTTC. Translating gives CASSEGGLSSRFF.

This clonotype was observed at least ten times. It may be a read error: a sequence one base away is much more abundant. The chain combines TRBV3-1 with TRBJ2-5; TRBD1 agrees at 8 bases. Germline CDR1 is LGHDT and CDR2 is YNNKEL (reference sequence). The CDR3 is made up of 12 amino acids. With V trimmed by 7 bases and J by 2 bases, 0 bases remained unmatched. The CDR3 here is CASNRGQETQYF. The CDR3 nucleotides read TGTGCCAGCAACAGGGGGCAAGAGACCCAGTACTTC.

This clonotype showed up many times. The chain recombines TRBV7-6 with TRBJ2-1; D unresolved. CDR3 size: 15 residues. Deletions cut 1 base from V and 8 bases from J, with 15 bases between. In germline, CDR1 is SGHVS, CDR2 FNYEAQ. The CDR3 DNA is TGTGCCAGCAGCTTAGTGGAGTCTGGGTTGTATGAGCAGTTCTTC. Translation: CASSLVESGLYEQFF.

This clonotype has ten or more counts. The CDR3 DNA reads TGTGCCAGCAGTTCCACCGGGACACCGAAGGAGAATGAGCAGTTCTTC. This codes for CASSSTGTPKENEQFF. The genes are TRBV12-3 or TRBV12-4 and TRBJ2-1; D may be TRBD1 (6 bases). V was shortened by 4 bases and J by 7 bases, with 20 bases between the two germline ends. CDR3 length: 16 amino acids.

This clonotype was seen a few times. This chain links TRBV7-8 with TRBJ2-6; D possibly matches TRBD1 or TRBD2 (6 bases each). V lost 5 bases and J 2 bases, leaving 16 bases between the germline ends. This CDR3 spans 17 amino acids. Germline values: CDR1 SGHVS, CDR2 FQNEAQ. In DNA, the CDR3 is TGTGCCAGCAGCCAGTGGGGGGCAGTGGCTGGGGCCAACGTCCTGACTTTC. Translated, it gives CASSQWGAVAGANVLTF.

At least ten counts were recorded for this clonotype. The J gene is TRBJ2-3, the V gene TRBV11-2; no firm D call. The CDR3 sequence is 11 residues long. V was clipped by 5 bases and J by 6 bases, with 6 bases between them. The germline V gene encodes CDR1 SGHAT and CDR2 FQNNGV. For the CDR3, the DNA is TGTGCCAGCAGCCCCGGGGATACGCAGTATTTT. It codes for CASSPGDTQYF.

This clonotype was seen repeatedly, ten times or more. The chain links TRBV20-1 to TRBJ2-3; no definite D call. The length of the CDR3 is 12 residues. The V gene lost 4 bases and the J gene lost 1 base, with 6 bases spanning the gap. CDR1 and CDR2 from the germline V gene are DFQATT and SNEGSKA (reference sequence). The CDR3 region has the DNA TGCAGTGCTAACCGAGGCACAGATACGCAGTATTTT. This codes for CSANRGTDTQYF.

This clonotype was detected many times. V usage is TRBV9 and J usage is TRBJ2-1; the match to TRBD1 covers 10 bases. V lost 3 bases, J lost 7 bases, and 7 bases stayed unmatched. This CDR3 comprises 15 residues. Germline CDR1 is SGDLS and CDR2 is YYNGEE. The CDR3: CASSGRDRGYNEQFF. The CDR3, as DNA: TGTGCCAGCAGCGGCCGGGACAGGGGATATAATGAGCAGTTCTTC.

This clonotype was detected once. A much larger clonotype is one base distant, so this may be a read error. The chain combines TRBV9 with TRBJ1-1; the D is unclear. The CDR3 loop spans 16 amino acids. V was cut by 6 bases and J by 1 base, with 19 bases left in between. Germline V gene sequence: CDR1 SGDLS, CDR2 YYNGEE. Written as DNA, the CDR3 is TGTGCCAGCAACGGTAGGAGTGTCCCGCCGAACACTGAAGCTTTCTTT. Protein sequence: CASNGRSVPPNTEAFF.

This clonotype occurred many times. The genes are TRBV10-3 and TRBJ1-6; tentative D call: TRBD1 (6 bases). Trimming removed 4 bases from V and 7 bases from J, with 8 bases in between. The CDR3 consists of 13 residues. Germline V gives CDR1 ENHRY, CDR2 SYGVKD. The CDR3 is CAISAGENSPLHF. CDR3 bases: TGTGCCATCAGTGCAGGGGAGAATTCACCCCTCCACTTT.

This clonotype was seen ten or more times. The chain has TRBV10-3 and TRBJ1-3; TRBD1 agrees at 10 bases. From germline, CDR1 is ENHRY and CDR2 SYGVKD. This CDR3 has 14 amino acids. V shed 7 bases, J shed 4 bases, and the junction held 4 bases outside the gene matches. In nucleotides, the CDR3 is TGTGCCATCAACCCGACAGGGGGCGGAAACACCATATATTTT. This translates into CAINPTGGGNTIYF.

This chain's CDR3 is CASSHRASGGNYGYTF. The CDR3, as DNA: TGTGCCAGCAGCCACCGGGCTTCTGGGGGGAACTATGGCTACACCTTC. The rearrangement uses TRBV5-8 and TRBJ1-2, with a tentative D call TRBD1 (5 bases). CDR1 SGHTS and CDR2 YDEGEE come from the germline V gene. Trimming removed 4 bases from V and 2 bases from J, with 18 bases in between. The CDR3 is 16 residues long.

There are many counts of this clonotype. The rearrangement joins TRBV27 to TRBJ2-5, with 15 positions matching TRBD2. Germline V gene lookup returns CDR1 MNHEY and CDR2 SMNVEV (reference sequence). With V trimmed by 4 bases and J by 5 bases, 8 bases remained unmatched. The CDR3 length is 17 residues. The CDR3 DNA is TGTGCCAGCAGTTCAGGACTAGCGGGAGGGCTCAGGGAGACCCAGTACTTC. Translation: CASSSGLAGGLRETQYF.

DNA for the CDR3: TGTGCCAGTAGTATGGGGTTCTACTATGGCTACACCTTC. Protein sequence: CASSMGFYYGYTF. The V and J genes are TRBV19 and TRBJ1-2; unclear D gene. The CDR3 has 13 residues. The germline gives CDR1 LNHDA, CDR2 SQIVND (reference sequence). Trimming stripped 3 bases from V and 3 bases from J, with 8 bases between.

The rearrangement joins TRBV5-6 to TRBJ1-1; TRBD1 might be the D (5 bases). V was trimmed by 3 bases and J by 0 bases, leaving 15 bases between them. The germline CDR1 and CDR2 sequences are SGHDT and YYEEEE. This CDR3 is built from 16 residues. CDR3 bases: TGTGCCAGCAGCTCATCGGAGAGGGGCCTGAACACTGAAGCTTTCTTT. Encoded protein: CASSSSERGLNTEAFF.

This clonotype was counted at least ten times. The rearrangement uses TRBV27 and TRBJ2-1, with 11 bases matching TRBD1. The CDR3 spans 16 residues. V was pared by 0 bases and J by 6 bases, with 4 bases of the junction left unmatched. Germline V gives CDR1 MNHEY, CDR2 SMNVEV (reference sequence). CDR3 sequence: CASSLSRTGGFNEQFF. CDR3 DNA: TGTGCCAGCAGTTTATCGCGGACAGGGGGCTTCAATGAGCAGTTCTTC.

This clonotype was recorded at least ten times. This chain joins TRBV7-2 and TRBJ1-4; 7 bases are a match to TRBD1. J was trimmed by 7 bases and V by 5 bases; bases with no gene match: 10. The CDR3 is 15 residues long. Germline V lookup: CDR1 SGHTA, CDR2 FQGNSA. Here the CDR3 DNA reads TGTGCCAGCAGCCACCCGGGACAGTCGAGTGAAAAACTGTTTTTT. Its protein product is CASSHPGQSSEKLFF.